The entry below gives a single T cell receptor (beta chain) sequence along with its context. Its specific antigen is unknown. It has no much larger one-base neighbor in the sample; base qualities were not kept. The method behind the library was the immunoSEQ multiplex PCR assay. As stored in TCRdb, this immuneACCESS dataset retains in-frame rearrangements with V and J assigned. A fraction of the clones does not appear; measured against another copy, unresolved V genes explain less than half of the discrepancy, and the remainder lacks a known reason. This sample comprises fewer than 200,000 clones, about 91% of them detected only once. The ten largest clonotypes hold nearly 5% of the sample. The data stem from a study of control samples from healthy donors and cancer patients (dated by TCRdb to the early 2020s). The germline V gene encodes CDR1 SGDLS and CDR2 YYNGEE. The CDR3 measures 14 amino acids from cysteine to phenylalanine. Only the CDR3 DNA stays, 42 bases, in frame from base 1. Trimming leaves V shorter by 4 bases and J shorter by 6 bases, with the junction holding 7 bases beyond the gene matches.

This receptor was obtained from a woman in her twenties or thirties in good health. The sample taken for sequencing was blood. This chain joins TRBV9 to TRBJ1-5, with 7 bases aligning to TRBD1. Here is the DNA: TGTGCCAGCAGCTACCAGGGGGACGGTCAGCCCCAGCATTTT. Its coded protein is CASSYQGDGQPQHF.